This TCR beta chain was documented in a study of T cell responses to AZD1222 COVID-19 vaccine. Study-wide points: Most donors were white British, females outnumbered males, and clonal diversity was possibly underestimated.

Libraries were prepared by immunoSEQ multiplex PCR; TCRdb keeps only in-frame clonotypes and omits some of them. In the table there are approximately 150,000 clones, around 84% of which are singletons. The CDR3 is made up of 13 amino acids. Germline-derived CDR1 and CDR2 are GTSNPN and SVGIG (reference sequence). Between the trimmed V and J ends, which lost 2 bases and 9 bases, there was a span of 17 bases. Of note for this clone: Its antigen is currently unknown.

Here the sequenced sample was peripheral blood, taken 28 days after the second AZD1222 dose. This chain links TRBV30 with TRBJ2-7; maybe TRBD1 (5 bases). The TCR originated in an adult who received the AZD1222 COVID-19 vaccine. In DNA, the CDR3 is TGTGCCTGGAGTCTTGGTCACAGGATGGTGCAGTACTTC. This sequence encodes CAWSLGHRMVQYF.